Listed below are T cell receptor beta chains from one sample, sequenced in a study of cytomegalovirus exposure and HLA in healthy donors. Clones were sequenced by immunoSEQ multiplex PCR, and TCRdb holds only the in-frame ones, with some missing. Seen here are roughly 77,000 clones, approximately 79% observed once, and the top ten hold roughly an eighth. Input material: PBMCs. The source of these receptors is a woman aged 40 to 50 in good health and CMV-seropositive. CDR3s include the opening cysteine and the closing phenylalanine or tryptophan.

V	J	CDR3
TRBV19	TRBJ2-7	CASSISGRDEQYF
TRBV11-2	TRBJ2-1	CASSSDGSGGLTDEQFF
TRBV7-9	TRBJ2-7	CASSPRDSSYEQYF
TRBV5-4	TRBJ2-5	CASSLEGSGGVQETQYF
TRBV10-3	TRBJ2-5	CAISNGQSARGTQYF
TRBV4-2	TRBJ2-2	CASTERVSQTGELFF
TRBV7-9	TRBJ2-7	CASSLGAGEGSEQYF
TRBV5-4	TRBJ2-7	CASSLAGTGSYEQYF
TRBV2	TRBJ1-3	CASTNTPPEGHTIYF
TRBV9	TRBJ2-3	CASSVGQGTDTQYF
TRBV14	TRBJ2-1	CASSQVTGRVEQFF
TRBV21-1	TRBJ1-3	CASSKGRVHTIYF
TRBV19	TRBJ1-2	CASTGPGTPVGGYTF
TRBV2	TRBJ1-4	CASSAGQGRDEKLFF
TRBV10-3	TRBJ1-2	CAISESVELDGYTF
TRBV7-8	TRBJ1-4	CASSFRDINEKLFF
TRBV7-3	TRBJ2-1	CASSPRLGVVNEQFF
TRBV9	TRBJ1-1	CASSVVKNTEAFF
TRBV5-6	TRBJ2-2	CASSLLAVTGELFF
TRBV4-1	TRBJ1-2	CASSQVVFQVVPFF
TRBV5-1	TRBJ2-2	CASSLGTLAGMNTGELFF
TRBV7-3	TRBJ1-1	CASSQTGRGTEAFF
TRBV6-5	TRBJ2-2	CASKGYRGTGELFF
TRBV11-3	TRBJ2-3	CASSLDPYTDTQYF
TRBV11-2	TRBJ2-7	CASSRGSYEQYF